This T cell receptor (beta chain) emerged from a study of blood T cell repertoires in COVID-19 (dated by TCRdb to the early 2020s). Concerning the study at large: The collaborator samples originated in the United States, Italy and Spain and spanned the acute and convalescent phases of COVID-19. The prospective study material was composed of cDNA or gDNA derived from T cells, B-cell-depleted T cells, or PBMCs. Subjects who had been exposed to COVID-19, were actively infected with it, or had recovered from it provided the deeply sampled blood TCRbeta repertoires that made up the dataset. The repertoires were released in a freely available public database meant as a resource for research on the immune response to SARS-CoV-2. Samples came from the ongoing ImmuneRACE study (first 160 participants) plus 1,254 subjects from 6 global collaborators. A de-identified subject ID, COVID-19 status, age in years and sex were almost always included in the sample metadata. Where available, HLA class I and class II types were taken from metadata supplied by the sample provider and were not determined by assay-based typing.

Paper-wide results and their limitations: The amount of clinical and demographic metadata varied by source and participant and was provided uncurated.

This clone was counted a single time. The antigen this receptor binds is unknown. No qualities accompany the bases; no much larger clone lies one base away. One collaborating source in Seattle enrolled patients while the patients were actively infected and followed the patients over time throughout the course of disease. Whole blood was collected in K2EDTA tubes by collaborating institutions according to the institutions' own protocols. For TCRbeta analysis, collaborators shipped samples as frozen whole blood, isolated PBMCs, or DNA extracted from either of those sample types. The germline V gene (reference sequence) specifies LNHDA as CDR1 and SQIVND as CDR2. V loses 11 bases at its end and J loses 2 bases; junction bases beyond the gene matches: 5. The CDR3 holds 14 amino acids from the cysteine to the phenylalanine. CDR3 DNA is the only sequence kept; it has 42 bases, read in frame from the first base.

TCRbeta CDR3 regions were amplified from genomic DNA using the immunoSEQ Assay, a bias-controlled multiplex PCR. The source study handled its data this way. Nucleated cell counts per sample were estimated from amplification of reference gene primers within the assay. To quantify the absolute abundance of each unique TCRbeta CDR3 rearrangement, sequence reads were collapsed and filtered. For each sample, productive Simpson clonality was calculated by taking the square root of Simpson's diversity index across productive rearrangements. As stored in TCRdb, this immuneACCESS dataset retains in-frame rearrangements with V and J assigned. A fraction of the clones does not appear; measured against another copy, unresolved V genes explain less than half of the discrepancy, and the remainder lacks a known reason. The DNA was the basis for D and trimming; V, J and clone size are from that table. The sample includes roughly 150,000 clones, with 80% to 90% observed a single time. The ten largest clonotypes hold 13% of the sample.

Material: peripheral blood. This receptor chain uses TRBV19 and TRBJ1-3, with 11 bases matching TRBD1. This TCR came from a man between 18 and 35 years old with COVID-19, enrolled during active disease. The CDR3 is CASGTGGTGNTIYF. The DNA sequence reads TGTGCCTCCGGGACAGGGGGGACTGGAAACACCATATATTTT.